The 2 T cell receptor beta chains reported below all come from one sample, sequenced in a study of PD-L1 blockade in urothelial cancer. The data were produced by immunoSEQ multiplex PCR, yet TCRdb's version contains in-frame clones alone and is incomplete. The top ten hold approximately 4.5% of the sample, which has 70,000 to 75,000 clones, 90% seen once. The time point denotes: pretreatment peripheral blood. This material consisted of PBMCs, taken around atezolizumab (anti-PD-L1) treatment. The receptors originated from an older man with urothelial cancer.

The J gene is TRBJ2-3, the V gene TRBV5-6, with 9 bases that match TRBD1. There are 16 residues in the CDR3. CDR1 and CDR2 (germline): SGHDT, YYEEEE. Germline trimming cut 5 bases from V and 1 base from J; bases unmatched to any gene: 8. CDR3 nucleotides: TGTGCCAGCAGACCACAGGGGGCACCCCGCACAGATACGCAGTATTTT. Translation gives CASRPQGAPRTDTQYF.

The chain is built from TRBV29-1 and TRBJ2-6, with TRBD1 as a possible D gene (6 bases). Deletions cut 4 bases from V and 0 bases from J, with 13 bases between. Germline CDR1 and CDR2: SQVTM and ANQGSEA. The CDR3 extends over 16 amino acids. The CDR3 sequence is CSVVTGLPSGANVLTF. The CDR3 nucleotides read TGCAGCGTTGTCACAGGGTTACCCTCTGGGGCCAACGTCCTGACTTTC.